A single sample gave rise to the 28 T cell receptor beta chains below, sequenced in a study of blood T cell repertoires in COVID-19. Here immunoSEQ multiplex PCR was the method, and the copy in TCRdb shows in-frame clones only, minus some. The table shows some 150,000 clones, with around 81% occurring only once. Sequenced material: peripheral blood. The receptors come from a woman in her 40s with active or convalescent COVID-19.

The chain recombines TRBV28 with TRBJ2-5; the D is unclear. V gave up 7 bases and J gave up 1 base, with 16 bases separating them. Germline CDR1 is MDHEN and CDR2 is SYDVKM. The CDR3 totals 15 residues. This CDR3 is CASTPLTLSQETQYF. CDR3 in DNA: TGTGCCAGCACTCCGTTAACTCTCTCCCAAGAGACCCAGTACTTC.

J is TRBJ2-1 and V is TRBV7-8; TRBD2 matches at 10 bases. V gave up 5 bases and J gave up 7 bases; unmatched junction bases: 20. Germline CDR1 SGHVS, CDR2 FQNEAQ. The CDR3 is 19 residues long. The CDR3 bases are TGTGCCAGCAGCCACAGGGTACCCCTCAGTCTAGCGGGAGTGAATGAGCAGTTCTTC. Its protein is CASSHRVPLSLAGVNEQFF.

This chain connects TRBV28 to TRBJ1-2; D may be TRBD1 (5 bases). CDR3 length: 15 amino acids. Germline V gives CDR1 MDHEN, CDR2 SYDVKM. Trimming removed 6 bases at V and 5 bases at J, with 19 bases between. The CDR3 reads CASSLDTLLMYGYTF. For the CDR3, the DNA is TGTGCCAGCAGCCTGGACACTTTATTAATGTATGGCTACACCTTC.

The rearrangement links TRBV28 to TRBJ1-5; 9 bases map to TRBD1. Trimming at V came to 9 bases and at J to 0 bases, leaving 9 bases not matched to a gene. Germline V gives CDR1 MDHEN, CDR2 SYDVKM. The CDR3 covers 16 residues. The CDR3 coding sequence is TGTGCCAGTCGCGGACAGGGGATTTCTAGCAATCAGCCCCAGCATTTT. Protein sequence: CASRGQGISSNQPQHF.

The chain couples TRBV19 to TRBJ1-5; 9 bases fit TRBD1. The CDR3 runs 21 residues. The germline CDR1 and CDR2 sequences are LNHDA and SQIVND (reference sequence). Trimming at V came to 6 bases and at J to 0 bases, leaving 21 bases not matched to a gene. CDR3 sequence reads: CASSHRYRPGQGSYSNQPQHF. For the CDR3, the DNA is TGTGCCAGTAGCCACCGTTATCGTCCGGGACAGGGTAGTTATAGCAATCAGCCCCAGCATTTT.

V gene TRBV7-9 combines with J gene TRBJ1-4, with no clear D. The V and J ends lost 4 bases and 0 bases respectively, with 15 bases between them. The CDR3 has 17 amino acids. Germline V CDR1 and CDR2: SEHNR, FQNEAQ (reference sequence). The CDR3 coding sequence is TGTGCCAGCAGCTCCCCGTCGACACTCGCAACTAATGAAAAACTGTTTTTT. It codes for CASSSPSTLATNEKLFF.

This clone turned up a few times. V usage is TRBV6-5 and J usage is TRBJ2-5, with TRBD1 matching 8 bases. Germline values: CDR1 MNHEY, CDR2 SVGAGI. This CDR3 region has 15 residues. V shed 4 bases, J shed 5 bases, and the junction held 9 bases outside the gene matches. CDR3 amino acids: CASSSIRTGSETQYF. The CDR3 DNA sequence: TGTGCCAGCAGTTCCATCAGGACAGGGTCGGAGACCCAGTACTTC.

The chain carries TRBV7-2 and TRBJ1-1; no reliable D call. The CDR3 consists of 13 residues. Looked up from germline, CDR1 is SGHTA and CDR2 is FQGNSA. The ends were cut back, 3 bases at V and 4 bases at J, with 9 bases in the middle. The CDR3 spells CASSFPGSTEAFF. CDR3 in DNA: TGTGCCAGCAGCTTCCCGGGGAGCACTGAAGCTTTCTTT.

V usage is TRBV10-3 and J usage is TRBJ1-3, with no clear D. CDR1 is ENHRY, CDR2 SYGVKD, per germline. CDR3 length: 14 residues. The germline V and J ends were trimmed by 4 bases and 2 bases, with 9 bases remaining between them. In DNA, the CDR3 is TGTGCCATCAGTGGGAGAGGGCCTGGAAACACCATATATTTT. Translated: CAISGRGPGNTIYF.

This clone is a singleton in its sample. This chain connects TRBV6-2 or TRBV6-3 to TRBJ1-1; D is possibly TRBD1 (6 bases). The V end lost 0 bases, the J end lost 1 base, and 18 bases lay between the germline ends. The CDR3 contains 18 residues. Germline loops: CDR1 MNHEY, CDR2 SVGEGT. CDR3 bases: TGTGCCAGCAGTTACTCGACGGGGATCGGGGGGGCGAACACTGAAGCTTTCTTT. As protein: CASSYSTGIGGANTEAFF.

The gene calls are TRBV18 and TRBJ2-1; D not resolved. Germline CDR1 and CDR2: KGHSH and LQKENI. Between the trimmed V and J ends, which lost 7 bases and 6 bases, there was a span of 16 bases. The CDR3 runs 14 residues. DNA for the CDR3: TGTGCCAGCTTCCCTAGGTTGCTAGTCAATGAGCAGTTCTTC. This codes for CASFPRLLVNEQFF.

Comments on this clone: The junction does not match germline at one end; this may be a read error. The rearrangement uses TRBV29-1 and TRBJ2-2; 7 bases agree with TRBD1. The CDR3 sequence is 15 residues long. The germline gives CDR1 SQVTM, CDR2 ANQGSEA. CDR3 DNA: TGCAGCGCTGAAAGGGCACAGGGGTTCGCCGGGGAGCTGTTTTTT. Translating it yields CSAERAQGFAGELFF.

Worth noting for this clone: The junction differs from germline at one of its ends, possibly a read error. The V call is TRBV19, the J call TRBJ1-2; maybe TRBD1 (5 bases). CDR1 and CDR2 from the germline V gene are LNHDA and SQIVND (reference sequence). The CDR3 spans 13 residues. CDR3 in amino acids: CASSSPRDYGYTF. As DNA, the CDR3 is TGTGCCAGTAGTTCCCCCCGGGACTACGGCTACACCTTC.

The V and J genes are TRBV3-1 (or the pseudogene TRBV3-2) and TRBJ2-1; 9 bases fit TRBD1. Looked up from germline, CDR1 is LGHDT and CDR2 is YNNKEL (reference sequence). Losses at the gene ends were 2 bases for V and 15 bases for J; bases not matched to a gene: 8. This CDR3 comprises 13 residues. The CDR3 DNA reads as TGTGCCAGCAGCCAACTGGGGACAGGGACCCGGTTCTTC. The encoded protein is CASSQLGTGTRFF.

The table lists this clone with a few counts. J is TRBJ1-3 and V is TRBV25-1, with 7 nucleotides matching TRBD1. The germline V gene encodes CDR1 MGHDK and CDR2 SYGVNS. The CDR3 length is 17 residues. Trimming cost V 5 bases and J 4 bases; bases outside gene matches: 14. CDR3 nucleotides: TGTGCCAGCAGTAGTTACAGGGGTGGCGGCGCGGGAAACACCATATATTTT. Its protein is CASSSYRGGGAGNTIYF. Full variable domain (remainder filled in from reference TRBV25-1 and TRBJ1-3): EADIYQTPRYLVIGTGKKITLECSQTMGHDKMYWYQQDPGMELHLIHYSYGVNSTEKGDLSSESTVSRIRTEHFPLTLESARPSHTSQYLCASSSYRGGGAGNTIYFGEGSWLTVV.

The chain employs TRBV2 and TRBJ1-5; D not certain. Deletions cut 4 bases from V and 0 bases from J, with 4 bases between. Germline CDR1 and CDR2: SNHLY and FYNNEI. The length of the CDR3 is 13 residues. The CDR3 sequence: CASSVYSNQPQHF. The CDR3 bases are TGTGCCAGCAGTGTGTATAGCAATCAGCCCCAGCATTTT.

This clone has a single count. The V gene is TRBV2, the J gene TRBJ2-7, with 7 bases aligning to TRBD2. The CDR3 spans 14 residues. The germline V gene has CDR1 SNHLY and CDR2 FYNNEI. J lost 0 bases, V lost 8 bases, and 7 bases had no gene match. The CDR3 sequence is CASARGGSSYEQYF. The CDR3 coding sequence is TGTGCCAGCGCTAGAGGCGGGAGCTCCTACGAGCAGTACTTC.

The J gene is TRBJ1-2, the V gene TRBV5-1; D is unclear. Trimming took off 0 bases at V and 6 bases at J, with 6 bases between the two ends. The CDR3 length is 12 residues. The germline V gene encodes CDR1 SGHRS and CDR2 YFSETQ. DNA for the CDR3: TGCGCCAGCAGCTTGGTGGGCCATGGCTACACCTTC. This codes for CASSLVGHGYTF.

The chain uses TRBV27 and TRBJ1-3, with unresolved D. In germline, CDR1 is MNHEY, CDR2 SMNVEV (reference sequence). Trimming pared 2 bases from V and 5 bases from J, leaving 13 bases between. The CDR3 is 15 amino acids. The CDR3 is CASSLRYSHRNTIYF. The CDR3, as DNA: TGTGCCAGCAGTTTAAGGTACAGCCACCGAAACACCATATATTTT.

The chain is built from TRBV19 and TRBJ2-5, with 10 bases matching TRBD1. CDR1 LNHDA and CDR2 SQIVND come from the germline V gene (reference sequence). The ends lost 5 bases at V and 5 bases at J; junction bases unmatched: 5. The CDR3 extends over 14 amino acids. CDR3 region: CASSVTGGEETQYF. DNA of the CDR3: TGTGCCAGTAGTGTGACAGGGGGCGAGGAGACCCAGTACTTC.

This clone was detected once. The genes are TRBV6-2 or TRBV6-3 and TRBJ2-1, with D maybe TRBD1 (5 bases). CDR1 MNHEY and CDR2 SVGEGT come from the germline V gene. The V end was cut by 2 bases, the J end by 3 bases, with 8 bases between. This CDR3 is 14 amino acids long. CDR3 DNA sequence: TGTGCCAGCAGTTACCTTACAGGCTACAATGAGCAGTTCTTC. It specifies CASSYLTGYNEQFF.

This chain connects TRBV7-9 to TRBJ2-3; D is ambiguous. Trimming cost V 5 bases and J 4 bases, with 10 bases left between them. CDR1 is SEHNR and CDR2 is FQNEAQ in the germline V gene (reference sequence). The CDR3 spans 13 residues. The CDR3 loop is CASSLIPSDTQYF. Here the CDR3 DNA reads TGTGCCAGCAGCCTAATTCCTTCAGATACGCAGTATTTT.

This chain uses TRBV6-5 with TRBJ1-5, with D tentatively TRBD1 (6 bases). The V end was cut by 6 bases, the J end by 4 bases, with 16 bases between. The CDR3 runs to 15 residues. CDR1 is MNHEY, CDR2 SVGAGI, per germline. This CDR3 reads CASRLQGWRNQPQHF. The CDR3 DNA follows: TGTGCCAGCAGGTTACAGGGTTGGCGGAATCAGCCCCAGCATTTT.

The chain links TRBV30 to TRBJ1-5; 7 nucleotides match TRBD1. J lost 2 bases, V lost 0 bases, and 7 bases had no gene match. Germline assignment: CDR1 GTSNPN and CDR2 SVGIG (reference sequence). The CDR3 loop spans 16 amino acids. CDR3 nucleotides: TGTGCCTGGAGTGTTGGAGGGGGCGTAGGCAATCAGCCCCAGCATTTT. Translated: CAWSVGGGVGNQPQHF.

The CDR3: CASSEWSGAPNTGELFF. The CDR3 DNA is TGTGCCAGCAGTGAATGGAGCGGGGCACCGAACACCGGGGAGCTGTTTTTT. The chain recombines TRBV2 with TRBJ2-2; 7 bases align to TRBD2. The CDR3 contains 17 residues. With V trimmed by 2 bases and J by 0 bases, 6 bases remained unmatched. Looked up from germline, CDR1 is SNHLY and CDR2 is FYNNEI.

J is TRBJ2-5 and V is TRBV7-2; TRBD1 might be the D (6 bases). CDR3 size: 13 residues. Germline values: CDR1 SGHTA, CDR2 FQGNSA. The germline V and J ends were trimmed by 8 bases and 5 bases, with 15 bases remaining between them. CDR3 in amino acids: CASSRGQGETQYF. The CDR3 DNA is TGTGCCAGCTCGAGGGGCCAGGGGGAGACCCAGTACTTC.

V is TRBV7-9 and J is TRBJ2-1; possible D gene TRBD2, 5 bases. Germline CDR1 and CDR2: SEHNR and FQNEAQ (reference sequence). The length of the CDR3 is 17 residues. V lost 8 bases, J lost 0 bases, and 20 bases lay in between. Written as DNA, the CDR3 is TGTGCCAGCCGCGGAGGCTTCTCCTCACGCTCCTACAATGAGCAGTTCTTC. Encoded protein: CASRGGFSSRSYNEQFF.

This chain joins TRBV7-8 and TRBJ2-2; possible D gene TRBD2, 6 bases. CDR3 length: 15 residues. Germline CDR1 reads SGHVS; CDR2 reads FQNEAQ. Trimming stripped 3 bases from V and 0 bases from J, with 8 bases between. CDR3 amino acids: CASSLGGTNTGELFF. CDR3 coding DNA: TGTGCCAGCAGCTTGGGGGGTACGAACACCGGGGAGCTGTTTTTT. The entire variable domain, with the rest obtained from reference TRBV7-8 and TRBJ2-2, is as follows: GAGVSQSPRYKVAKRGQDVALRCDPISGHVSLFWYQQALGQGPEFLTYFQNEAQLDKSGLPSDRFFAERPEGSVSTLKIQRTQQEDSAVYLCASSLGGTNTGELFFGEGSRLTVL.